The clone carrying this TCR beta chain has ten or more counts. Its antigen remains unidentified. These data originate in a study of regulatory T cells in long-lasting Graves disease. Arm-PCR with iRepertoire HTBI primers amplified the CDR3 regions for these TCR beta libraries. MiXCR, run by TCRdb on the multiplex PCR reads, gives a single entry per CDR3 protein. The sample shows around 230,000 distinct CDR3 sequences, approximately 20% of them seen only once. Sample time point: newly diagnosed GD, antithyroid drugs for less than 3 months. PBMC RNA served as the TCR library source. It was American Thyroid Association guidelines that determined Graves' disease diagnosis. V was trimmed by 10 bases and J by 2 bases, leaving 4 bases between them. Germline V CDR1 and CDR2: MNHNS, SASEGT. This CDR3 has 10 amino acids. Notes on the study in general: Relative to newly diagnosed Graves' patients, persistent ones had lower TCR diversity. Favoring TRBV28, TRBJ1-2 and TRBJ2-5 was a feature seen in persistent disease.

The V call is TRBV6-1, the J call TRBJ2-3, with D uncertain. This material consisted of peripheral blood mononuclear cells (PBMCs), taken at new diagnosis, from a patient treated with antithyroid drugs. This sequence originates from a female donor with Graves disease. The CDR3 reads CAMLTDTQYF. DNA of the CDR3: TGTGCCATGCTCACAGATACGCAGTATTTT.